These 29 T cell receptor beta chains originate from one sample sequenced in a study of T cell changes during pregnancy in multiple sclerosis. The repertoire was sequenced with immunoSEQ multiplex PCR; TCRdb's copy has only in-frame clones and lacks some. Found here are fewer than 40,000 clones, roughly nine tenths of them singletons; the top ten hold less than 0.45%. This specimen was CD4+ T cells from peripheral blood mononuclear cells, taken in the second trimester of pregnancy. These receptors came from a female donor in good health, enrolled as a control in a pregnancy study.

The rearrangement links TRBV28 to TRBJ1-5; D gene ambiguous. The CDR3 loop spans 13 amino acids. Germline V gene lookup returns CDR1 MDHEN and CDR2 SYDVKM. The V end lost 8 bases, the J end lost 7 bases, and 15 bases lay between the germline ends. CDR3 in DNA: TGTGCCAGCGACCGGGCCCGAGGGCAGCCCCAGCATTTT. It yields the protein CASDRARGQPQHF.

The chain couples TRBV9 to TRBJ2-3, with TRBD2 matching over 14 bases. Germline lookup yields CDR1 SGDLS and CDR2 YYNGEE. Trimming cost V 2 bases and J 5 bases; bases outside gene matches: 4. The CDR3 contains 16 residues. CDR3 in amino acids: CASSVRLAGGIDTQYF. For the CDR3, the DNA is TGTGCCAGCAGCGTCCGACTAGCGGGGGGGATAGATACGCAGTATTTT. Full variable domain (remainder filled in from reference TRBV9 and TRBJ2-3): DSGVTQTPKHLITATGQRVTLRCSPRSGDLSVYWYQQSLDQGLQFLIQYYNGEERAKGNILERFSAQQFPDLHSELNLSSLELGDSALYFCASSVRLAGGIDTQYFGPGTRLTVL.

This chain links TRBV7-2 with TRBJ2-5; 10 bases map to TRBD2. The CDR3 spans 15 residues. In germline, CDR1 is SGHTA, CDR2 FQGNSA. The V gene end was trimmed by 5 bases and the J gene end by 4 bases; junction bases not matched to a gene: 7. CDR3 in DNA: TGTGCCAGCAGCGCAAGCGGGGGGGCCGGAGAGACCCAGTACTTC. Translation: CASSASGGAGETQYF.

A single count supports this clone. This chain connects TRBV19 to TRBJ2-5; no reliable D call. The CDR3 runs to 13 residues. Trimming removed 7 bases from V and 1 base from J, with 10 bases in between. Germline V gene data show CDR1 as LNHDA and CDR2 as SQIVND (reference sequence). The CDR3 spells CASNYAFQETQYF. Written as DNA, the CDR3 is TGTGCCAGTAACTATGCATTCCAAGAGACCCAGTACTTC.

The chain employs TRBV19 and TRBJ2-7; 9 positions agree with TRBD1. CDR1 LNHDA and CDR2 SQIVND come from the germline V gene (reference sequence). The V segment lost 6 bases and the J segment 1 base; nucleotides outside the gene matches: 7. The CDR3 has 15 residues. In nucleotides, the CDR3 is TGTGCCAGTAGCTCTCGGGGACAGGGTTCCTACGAGCAGTACTTC. Translating gives CASSSRGQGSYEQYF.

This chain joins TRBV7-9 and TRBJ2-7; 9 nucleotides align to TRBD2. The CDR3 covers 15 residues. Germline V gene sequence: CDR1 SEHNR, CDR2 FQNEAQ (reference sequence). With V trimmed by 3 bases and J by 4 bases, 7 bases remained unmatched. The CDR3 nucleotides are TGTGCCAGCAGCTTGACTAGCGGTGTCGGGTACGAGCAGTACTTC. Translating gives CASSLTSGVGYEQYF.

V gene TRBV7-9 combines with J gene TRBJ2-7; possible D gene TRBD1, 7 bases. This CDR3 contains 14 residues. The germline CDR1 and CDR2 sequences are SEHNR and FQNEAQ (reference sequence). Trimming stripped 5 bases from V and 2 bases from J, with 13 bases between. The DNA for the CDR3 is TGTGCCAGCAGCCGGAGGGACAGAGCCTACGAGCAGTACTTC. Translating gives CASSRRDRAYEQYF. Full variable domain (missing parts from reference TRBV7-9 and TRBJ2-7): DTGVSQNPRHKITKRGQNVTFRCDPISEHNRLYWYRQTLGQGPEFLTYFQNEAQLEKSRLLSDRFSAERPKGSFSTLEIQRTEQGDSAMYLCASSRRDRAYEQYFGPGTRLTVT.

The genes are TRBV5-1 and TRBJ2-7, with TRBD1 identical over 10 bases. The CDR3 sequence is 14 residues long. From germline, CDR1 is SGHRS and CDR2 YFSETQ. Trimming cost V 4 bases and J 4 bases; bases outside gene matches: 5. In nucleotides, the CDR3 is TGCGCCAGCAGCATGGACAGGGGGGGGTACGAGCAGTACTTC. Its translation: CASSMDRGGYEQYF.

The chain combines TRBV30 with TRBJ2-7; D is possibly TRBD2 (5 bases). This CDR3 contains 12 residues. Looked up from germline, CDR1 is GTSNPN and CDR2 is SVGIG (reference sequence). The V gene lost 2 bases and the J gene lost 6 bases, with 11 bases spanning the gap. CDR3 coding DNA: TGTGCCTGGAGTTTGGGAGTAGCCGAGCAGTACTTC. Protein: CAWSLGVAEQYF.

This clone was seen only once. The chain recombines TRBV4-2 with TRBJ2-1, with 11 positions matching TRBD2. Unmatched junction bases numbered 9, after V lost 4 bases and J lost 1 base. The CDR3 contains 18 residues. CDR1 is LGHNA and CDR2 is YNFKEQ in the germline V gene. CDR3 in amino acids: CASSPDLAGGKSYNEQFF. For the CDR3, the DNA is TGTGCCAGCAGCCCGGATCTAGCGGGGGGTAAGTCCTACAATGAGCAGTTCTTC.

This chain connects TRBV30 to TRBJ2-5; 10 positions match TRBD2. This CDR3 comprises 15 residues. Trimming at V came to 2 bases and at J to 1 base, leaving 4 bases not matched to a gene. Germline values: CDR1 GTSNPN, CDR2 SVGIG (reference sequence). The CDR3 protein is CAWSLSGGIQETQYF. The DNA for the CDR3 is TGTGCCTGGAGTCTTAGCGGGGGGATCCAAGAGACCCAGTACTTC.

This clone was detected only a few times. The rearrangement joins TRBV14 to TRBJ2-1, with 10 nucleotides matching TRBD2. Looked up from germline, CDR1 is SGHDN and CDR2 is FVKESK. The CDR3 loop spans 16 amino acids. The V and J ends lost 0 bases and 6 bases, in that order; junction bases with no gene match: 5. The CDR3 protein is CASSQDFSGGGNEQFF. As DNA, the CDR3 is TGTGCCAGCAGCCAAGATTTCAGCGGGGGGGGCAATGAGCAGTTCTTC.

This sequence joins TRBV27 and TRBJ2-5; D remains ambiguous. Trimming stripped 6 bases from V and 5 bases from J, with 10 bases between. CDR3 size: 12 residues. The V gene's germline CDR1 is MNHEY and CDR2 SMNVEV (reference sequence). CDR3 DNA: TGTGCCAGCAGCCAGTACGGGGAGACCCAGTACTTC. Protein sequence: CASSQYGETQYF.

The V and J genes are TRBV5-4 and TRBJ2-5; possible D gene TRBD2, 5 bases. This CDR3 contains 14 residues. From germline, CDR1 is SGHNT and CDR2 YYREEE (reference sequence). The V end lost 3 bases, the J end lost 0 bases, and 9 bases lay between the germline ends. In DNA, the CDR3 is TGTGCCAGCAGCTCAATGCGGGACCAAGAGACCCAGTACTTC. Protein product: CASSSMRDQETQYF.

This chain connects TRBV5-6 to TRBJ2-1; 16 bases agree with TRBD2. This CDR3 region has 19 residues. The junction had 12 bases not matched to a gene; V was cut back by 1 base and J by 8 bases. CDR1 and CDR2 from the germline V gene are SGHDT and YYEEEE. The CDR3 region has the DNA TGTGCCAGCAGCTTGCCTTCGGGGACTAGCGGGGGGGCCAGGGATGAGCAGTTCTTC. Translated: CASSLPSGTSGGARDEQFF.

The genes are TRBV6-7 and TRBJ2-7; TRBD2 is a possible D gene (5 bases). TRBV6-7 is an ORF; its function is uncertain. The CDR3 has 18 residues. Trimming cost V 0 bases and J 3 bases, with 21 bases left between them. The CDR3: CASSYSKRAVEDGYEQYF. As DNA, the CDR3 is TGTGCCAGCAGTTACTCGAAAAGGGCTGTGGAGGATGGCTACGAGCAGTACTTC.

The chain links TRBV11-2 to TRBJ2-7, with D possibly matching TRBD1 (5 bases). The length of the CDR3 is 15 residues. The germline gives CDR1 SGHAT, CDR2 FQNNGV. Trimming stripped 0 bases from V and 0 bases from J, with 9 bases between. The CDR3: CASSLDRVYSYEQYF. CDR3 nucleotides: TGTGCCAGCAGCTTAGACAGGGTATACTCCTACGAGCAGTACTTC.

This rearrangement joins TRBV5-1 to TRBJ2-5, with D hard to call. This CDR3 comprises 12 residues. Between the trimmed V and J ends, which lost 3 bases and 5 bases, there was a span of 8 bases. The germline V gene encodes CDR1 SGHRS and CDR2 YFSETQ. The CDR3 nucleotides are TGCGCCAGCAGCTGGGCTTTGGAGACCCAGTACTTC. It codes for CASSWALETQYF.

This chain joins TRBV7-9 and TRBJ2-7, with D perhaps matching TRBD2 (7 bases). Germline CDR1 SEHNR, CDR2 FQNEAQ (reference sequence). V gave up 2 bases and J gave up 6 bases, with 17 bases separating them. This CDR3 has 15 residues. The CDR3 region is CASSLQGRAQGEQYF. The CDR3 DNA follows: TGTGCCAGCAGCTTACAGGGGAGGGCCCAGGGCGAGCAGTACTTC.

V gene TRBV6-1 combines with J gene TRBJ1-5; D gene ambiguous. The V end was cut by 8 bases, the J end by 0 bases, with 11 bases between. Germline V gene data show CDR1 as MNHNS and CDR2 as SASEGT. This CDR3 contains 14 residues. The DNA of the CDR3 is TGTGCCAGCGTGGGCCCCGATAGCAATCAGCCCCAGCATTTT. Protein product: CASVGPDSNQPQHF.

The CDR3 protein is CARSWTSGCGGTGELFF. The CDR3 nucleotides read TGTGCCAGAAGCTGGACTAGCGGGTGCGGGGGAACCGGGGAGCTGTTTTTT. This chain links TRBV5-3 with TRBJ2-2; 11 nucleotides agree with TRBD2. TRBV5-3 is classed as an ORF, of uncertain function. Germline trimming cut 3 bases from V and 5 bases from J; bases unmatched to any gene: 9. The CDR3 loop spans 17 amino acids.

This chain uses TRBV7-9 with TRBJ2-7, with D possibly TRBD1 on 5 matching bases. The V end lost 5 bases, the J end lost 2 bases, and 13 bases lay between the germline ends. The CDR3 is 14 residues long. CDR1 SEHNR and CDR2 FQNEAQ come from the germline V gene (reference sequence). The CDR3 DNA sequence: TGTGCCAGCAGCGAACAGGAGAAGGCCTACGAGCAGTACTTC. Amino acids: CASSEQEKAYEQYF.

The chain links TRBV4-1 to TRBJ2-7; 8 nucleotides agree with TRBD1. This CDR3 has 17 amino acids. V trimming: 4 bases; J trimming: 0 bases; junction bases outside the gene matches: 11. CDR1 is MGHRA and CDR2 is YSYEKL in the germline V gene. The CDR3 is CASSRQAGGADSYEQYF. CDR3 bases: TGCGCCAGCAGCCGTCAGGCAGGGGGCGCCGACTCCTACGAGCAGTACTTC.

This chain uses TRBV9 with TRBJ2-3; D is undetermined. Germline values: CDR1 SGDLS, CDR2 YYNGEE. Trimming left V 3 bases short and J 7 bases short, with 9 bases between. The CDR3 consists of 12 residues. CDR3 DNA: TGTGCCAGCAGCGCCAAAGAGAATACGCAGTATTTT. Translated, it gives CASSAKENTQYF.

In its sample, this clone was seen a few times. The chain is built from TRBV19 and TRBJ1-6; D not certain. The CDR3 sequence is 15 residues long. Germline CDR1 is LNHDA and CDR2 is SQIVND (reference sequence). V was clipped by 6 bases and J by 2 bases, with 11 bases between them. The CDR3 loop reads CASRSGTAYNSPLHF. CDR3 sequence (DNA): TGTGCCAGTAGGAGCGGTACCGCCTATAATTCACCCCTCCACTTT.

CDR3 bases: TGTGCCAGCAGCTTAAGTAGTTACGAGCAGTACTTC. Its protein product is CASSLSSYEQYF. The rearrangement uses TRBV11-3 and TRBJ2-7; D is unclear. Trimming removed 2 bases from V and 4 bases from J, with 6 bases in between. CDR1 and CDR2 from the germline V gene are SGHNT and YENEEA. The CDR3 covers 12 residues. The complete variable domain, with remaining parts taken from reference TRBV11-3 and TRBJ2-7, reads EAGVVQSPRYKIIEKKQPVAFWCNPISGHNTLYWYLQNLGQGPELLIRYENEEAVDDSQLPKDRFSAERLKGVDSTLKIQPAELGDSAVYLCASSLSSYEQYFGPGTRLTVT.

V usage is TRBV9 and J usage is TRBJ2-3; 7 bases fit TRBD2. This CDR3 is built from 15 residues. Germline loops: CDR1 SGDLS, CDR2 YYNGEE. Losses at the gene ends were 3 bases for V and 3 bases for J; bases not matched to a gene: 7. In nucleotides, the CDR3 is TGTGCCAGCAGCGCCGGACTAGTACGTACAGATACGCAGTATTTT. Residues: CASSAGLVRTDTQYF.

The chain couples TRBV6-5 to TRBJ1-3; unclear D gene. The CDR3 consists of 14 residues. V was cut by 5 bases and J by 4 bases, with 12 bases left in between. In germline, CDR1 is MNHEY, CDR2 SVGAGI. CDR3 sequence (DNA): TGTGCCAGCAGTCCCATCGGGGAGGGAAACACCATATATTTT. It codes for CASSPIGEGNTIYF.

The rearrangement links TRBV5-1 to TRBJ1-4; 11 bases map to TRBD1. The CDR3 spans 16 residues. Per germline, CDR1 SGHRS and CDR2 YFSETQ. The V gene end was trimmed by 3 bases and the J gene end by 2 bases; junction bases not matched to a gene: 3. The DNA for the CDR3 is TGCGCCAGCAGCTCCGGGACAGGGGGGACTAATGAAAAACTGTTTTTT. This encodes CASSSGTGGTNEKLFF. Based on the CDR3 plus reference TRBV5-1 and TRBJ1-4, the full variable domain is KAGVTQTPRYLIKTRGQQVTLSCSPISGHRSVSWYQQTPGQGLQFLFEYFSETQRNKGNFPGRFSGRQFSNSRSEMNVSTLELGDSALYLCASSSGTGGTNEKLFFGSGTQLSVL.